This TCR beta chain comes out of a study of CD8 T cells in ankylosing spondylitis. Study conclusions and caveats: Typical of ankylosing spondylitis blood, it appeared, was a TCR beta motif of eight highly homologous variants. The study looked at matched synovial fluid samples from ankylosing spondylitis patients. Disease-linked clones were reported to be significantly enriched there.

Researchers built TCR beta libraries using quantitative 5'-RACE with molecular barcodes. TCRdb processed the 5' RACE reads anew with MiXCR; each CDR3 protein has one entry. The repertoire holds about 160,000 distinct CDR3 sequences, with 15% to 20% as singletons. This clonotype was seen ten or more times. No antigen is known for it. The sample comprised blood, either unsorted or a sorted T cell fraction (not recorded which). This TCR was sampled from a male donor with ankylosing spondylitis or in good health (not recorded which).

CDR3 sequence: CASSFKGPGANVLTF. The CDR3 DNA follows: TGTGCCAGCAGTTTTAAGGGGCCTGGGGCCAACGTCCTGACTTTC. The V call is TRBV12-3 or TRBV12-4, the J call TRBJ2-6; possible D gene TRBD1, 5 bases. The V gene lost 3 bases and the J gene lost 2 bases, with 8 bases spanning the gap. The CDR3 has 15 residues.